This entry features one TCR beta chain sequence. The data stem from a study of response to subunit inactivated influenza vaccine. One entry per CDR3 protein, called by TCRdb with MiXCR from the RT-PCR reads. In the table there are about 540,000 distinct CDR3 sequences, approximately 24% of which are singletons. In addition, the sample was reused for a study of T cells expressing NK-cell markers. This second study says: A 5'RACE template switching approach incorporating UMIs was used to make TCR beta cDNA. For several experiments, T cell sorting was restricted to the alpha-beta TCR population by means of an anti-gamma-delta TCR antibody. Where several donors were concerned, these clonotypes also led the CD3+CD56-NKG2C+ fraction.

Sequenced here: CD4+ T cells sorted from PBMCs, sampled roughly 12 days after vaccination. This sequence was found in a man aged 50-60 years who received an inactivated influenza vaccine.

The CDR3: CASLGHTGAGYNEQFF. The CDR3 nucleotides are TGTGCCAGCCTGGGGCACACAGGGGCAGGCTACAATGAGCAGTTCTTC. V and J are TRBV28 and TRBJ2-1; 7 bases agree with TRBD1. Per the germline V gene, CDR1 is MDHEN and CDR2 is SYDVKM. The junction had 13 bases not matched to a gene; V was cut back by 8 bases and J by 3 bases. This CDR3 has 16 amino acids. Full variable domain (missing parts from reference TRBV28 and TRBJ2-1): DVKVTQSSRYLVKRTGEKVFLECVQDMDHENMFWYRQDPGLGLRLIYFSYDVKMKEKGDIPEGYSVSREKKERFSLILESASTNQTSMYLCASLGHTGAGYNEQFFGPGTRLTVL.